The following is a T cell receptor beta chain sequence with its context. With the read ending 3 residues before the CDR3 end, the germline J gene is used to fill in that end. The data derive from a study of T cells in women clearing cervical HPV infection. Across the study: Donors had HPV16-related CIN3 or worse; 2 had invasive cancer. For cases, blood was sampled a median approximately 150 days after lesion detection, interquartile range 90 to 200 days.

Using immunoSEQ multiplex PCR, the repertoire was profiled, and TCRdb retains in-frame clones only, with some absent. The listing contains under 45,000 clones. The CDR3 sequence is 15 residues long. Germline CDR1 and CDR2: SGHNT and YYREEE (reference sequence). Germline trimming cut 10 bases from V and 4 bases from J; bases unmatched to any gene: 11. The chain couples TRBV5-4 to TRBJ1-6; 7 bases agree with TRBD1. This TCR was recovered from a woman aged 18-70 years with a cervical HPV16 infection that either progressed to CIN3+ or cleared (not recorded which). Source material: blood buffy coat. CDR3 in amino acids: CAGTMTGSYNSPLHF. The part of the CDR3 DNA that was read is TGTGCCGGGACCATGACAGGGAGTTATAATTCACCC.